The 31 T cell receptor beta chains reported below all come from one sample, sequenced in a study of CD8 T cells in ankylosing spondylitis (TCRdb year 2017). Libraries were made using 5' RACE. The listed sequencing device is Illumina HiSeq 2500. TCRdb trimmed public reads at Q25 via fastp, called clones via MiXCR and kept in-frame beta chains. Merged by CDR3 protein, the rows form single entries marked with the most common genes and DNA. The sample yields 300,000 to 400,000 distinct CDR3 sequences; under 15% were counted once. The ten largest clones represent around 1% of the sample. Sample: blood, either unsorted or a sorted T cell fraction (not recorded which). These receptors were collected from a male donor with ankylosing spondylitis or in good health (not recorded which).

In its sample, this clonotype was seen a few times. This chain uses TRBV27 with TRBJ2-1, with D perhaps TRBD1 (6 bases). The CDR3 contains 18 residues. The germline gives CDR1 MNHEY, CDR2 SMNVEV (reference sequence). The V and J ends lost 5 bases and 0 bases respectively, with 20 bases between them. The CDR3 is CASSPTGVDRSSYNEQFF. The CDR3 nucleotides are TGTGCCAGCAGTCCTACTGGGGTAGACAGGAGCTCCTACAATGAGCAGTTCTTC.

The chain combines TRBV2 with TRBJ2-7; 9 positions match TRBD1. With 1 base clipped from V and 4 bases from J, the junction kept 5 bases outside the gene matches. The CDR3 covers 15 residues. Germline V gene sequence: CDR1 SNHLY, CDR2 FYNNEI. CDR3 sequence: CASSEVGQGLYEQYF. The CDR3 DNA follows: TGTGCCAGCAGTGAAGTGGGACAGGGACTTTACGAGCAGTACTTC.

V and J are TRBV6-1 and TRBJ1-3, with a tentative D call TRBD1 (5 bases). Trimming took 5 bases from V and 0 from J, leaving 14 bases between them. The CDR3 covers 16 residues. Germline CDR1 is MNHNS and CDR2 is SASEGT. The CDR3 region has the DNA TGTGCCAGCAGTCGGGGGACGCAAAGCTCTGGAAACACCATATATTTT. This gives the protein CASSRGTQSSGNTIYF.

The rearrangement joins TRBV2 to TRBJ1-4, with 9 nucleotides matching TRBD1. V trimming: 0 bases; J trimming: 11 bases; junction bases outside the gene matches: 1. CDR1 is SNHLY, CDR2 FYNNEI, per germline. The CDR3 sequence is 13 residues long. Here the CDR3 DNA reads TGTGCCAGCAGTGAAGCTGGGACAGGGAAACTGTTTTTT. This sequence encodes CASSEAGTGKLFF.

This clonotype was found many times. This chain uses TRBV5-1 with TRBJ2-5; possibly TRBD2 for D (5 bases). This CDR3 region has 14 residues. Trimming pared 7 bases from V and 0 bases from J, leaving 13 bases between. The germline V gene has CDR1 SGHRS and CDR2 YFSETQ. Here the CDR3 reads CASFLEGNQETQYF. The CDR3 DNA reads as TGCGCCAGCTTCCTTGAGGGAAACCAAGAGACCCAGTACTTC.

This clonotype was found a few times. The V call is TRBV2, the J call TRBJ2-2; D gene ambiguous. Germline CDR1 and CDR2: SNHLY and FYNNEI. This CDR3 has 14 amino acids. V dropped 7 bases and J dropped 0 bases, with 9 bases sitting between them. In DNA, the CDR3 is TGTGCCAGCACCGCAGCTTCGAACACCGGGGAGCTGTTTTTT. Its translation: CASTAASNTGELFF.

Ten or more counts support this clonotype. V is TRBV12-3 or TRBV12-4 and J is TRBJ2-1, with D possibly called TRBD1 or TRBD2 (5 bases each). V lost 7 bases and J 1 base, leaving 17 bases between the germline ends. The CDR3 totals 16 residues. The CDR3 sequence: CASTHGAKVSYNEQFF. The CDR3 DNA is TGTGCCAGCACTCACGGGGCGAAAGTGTCCTACAATGAGCAGTTCTTC.

The chain carries TRBV30 and TRBJ1-1, with a weak D call TRBD1 (5 bases). Germline assignment: CDR1 GTSNPN and CDR2 SVGIG (reference sequence). Trimming removed 4 bases from V and 0 bases from J, with 12 bases in between. The CDR3 length is 14 residues. The DNA for the CDR3 is TGTGCCTGGACTAGACAGATTTTGAACACTGAAGCTTTCTTT. Amino acids: CAWTRQILNTEAFF.

The rearrangement links TRBV5-6 to TRBJ2-1; D is perhaps TRBD1 (6 bases). V gave up 4 bases and J gave up 4 bases, with 18 bases separating them. Germline loops: CDR1 SGHDT, CDR2 YYEEEE. The CDR3 sequence is 16 residues long. This chain's CDR3 is CASSPLTNREYNEQFF. CDR3 bases: TGTGCCAGCAGCCCCTTAACTAACAGGGAATACAATGAGCAGTTCTTC.

This clonotype was seen a few times. The rearrangement uses TRBV20-1 and TRBJ2-7; 10 bases are a match to TRBD2. The V segment lost 7 bases and the J segment 0 bases; nucleotides outside the gene matches: 9. Germline values: CDR1 DFQATT, CDR2 SNEGSKA (reference sequence). The CDR3 is 15 amino acids. CDR3 DNA: TGCAGTGTACCTAGCGGGGGCCCAGTCTCCTACGAGCAGTACTTC. Translation: CSVPSGGPVSYEQYF.

The chain carries TRBV20-1 and TRBJ1-4; D is undetermined. Trimming removed 1 base from V and 3 bases from J, with 12 bases in between. The CDR3 is made up of 15 amino acids. CDR1 and CDR2 from the germline V gene are DFQATT and SNEGSKA (reference sequence). The CDR3 coding sequence is TGCAGTGCTAGAGGCTTCATGGCATCTAATGAAAAACTGTTTTTT. It specifies CSARGFMASNEKLFF.

V usage is TRBV7-9 and J usage is TRBJ2-1; TRBD2 aligns across 7 bases. This CDR3 region has 14 residues. The V gene's germline CDR1 is SEHNR and CDR2 FQNEAQ (reference sequence). V shed 5 bases, J shed 3 bases, and the junction held 4 bases outside the gene matches. The CDR3 protein is CASSIREGYNEQFF. CDR3 nucleotides: TGTGCCAGCAGCATAAGGGAGGGCTACAATGAGCAGTTCTTC.

The V call is TRBV10-3, the J call TRBJ2-3; TRBD2 agrees at 8 bases. Germline V gene data show CDR1 as ENHRY and CDR2 as SYGVKD. The CDR3 sequence is 16 residues long. Trimming took 4 bases from V and 0 from J; bases not matched to a gene: 6. CDR3: CAISVSAGVSTDTQYF. CDR3 sequence (DNA): TGTGCCATCAGTGTGTCAGCGGGAGTGAGCACAGATACGCAGTATTTT.

This clonotype came up a few times. DNA of the CDR3: TGTGCCAGCAGACAACAGGGCCGTGACACTGAAGCTTTCTTT. Translation: CASRQQGRDTEAFF. The J gene is TRBJ1-1, the V gene TRBV3-1; D may be TRBD1 (6 bases). V was cut by 6 bases and J by 3 bases, with 14 bases left in between. The CDR3 covers 14 residues. Per germline, CDR1 LGHDT and CDR2 YNNKEL (reference sequence).

In this sample, this clonotype turned up a few times. The chain joins TRBV6-5 to TRBJ2-1; D may be TRBD1 or TRBD2 (7 bases each). Trimming removed 6 bases from V and 7 bases from J, with 19 bases in between. The CDR3 is 15 amino acids. CDR1 MNHEY and CDR2 SVGAGI come from the germline V gene. The CDR3 loop reads CASSYGGTAGNEQFF. CDR3 bases: TGTGCCAGCAGCTATGGGGGGACAGCGGGGAATGAGCAGTTCTTC.

This clonotype was found many times. The genes are TRBV12-3 or TRBV12-4 and TRBJ1-1; the match to TRBD1 covers 9 bases. The CDR3 covers 15 residues. Germline trimming cut 5 bases from V and 1 base from J; bases unmatched to any gene: 5. CDR3 nucleotide sequence: TGTGCCAGCAGTCCGAGGACAGGGGCGAACACTGAAGCTTTCTTT. Protein product: CASSPRTGANTEAFF.

The rearrangement joins TRBV12-3 or TRBV12-4 to TRBJ2-2; either TRBD1 or TRBD2 may supply D (6 bases each). V shed 9 bases and J shed 1 base, with 12 bases lying between them. The CDR3 sequence is 14 residues long. CDR3 region: CASRRGGNTGELFF. The CDR3 nucleotides are TGTGCCAGTCGCAGGGGAGGGAACACCGGGGAGCTGTTTTTT.

The chain has TRBV12-3 or TRBV12-4 and TRBJ2-1, with D maybe TRBD2 (5 bases). V lost 5 bases to trimming and J lost 0 bases, with 17 bases between them. The CDR3 sequence is 17 residues long. The CDR3 region is CASSPGSGPSSYNEQFF. The CDR3 DNA sequence: TGTGCCAGCAGTCCGGGGAGCGGACCGAGCTCCTACAATGAGCAGTTCTTC.

At least ten counts were recorded for this clonotype. J is TRBJ2-1 and V is TRBV10-3, with D unresolved. The V gene's germline CDR1 is ENHRY and CDR2 SYGVKD. This CDR3 comprises 16 residues. V lost 0 bases, J lost 6 bases, and 15 bases lay in between. The CDR3 DNA reads TGTGCCATCAGTGAGTCCGGGCAGTCCCACGGCAATGAGCAGTTCTTC. Its translation: CAISESGQSHGNEQFF.

The chain combines TRBV6-1 with TRBJ2-6, with a tentative D call TRBD1 (6 bases). Germline V gene data show CDR1 as MNHNS and CDR2 as SASEGT. Trimming took 6 bases from V and 1 from J, leaving 16 bases between them. The CDR3 has 17 residues. CDR3 amino acids: CASSFQGSQSGANVLTF. CDR3 nucleotides: TGTGCCAGCAGCTTCCAGGGGTCTCAATCTGGGGCCAACGTCCTGACTTTC.

The chain combines TRBV25-1 with TRBJ2-3, with 8 bases matching TRBD2. The CDR3 is 14 residues long. Germline V CDR1 and CDR2: MGHDK, SYGVNS. V lost 6 bases to trimming and J lost 4 bases; unmatched junction nucleotides: 6. CDR3 residues: CASSPAGASDTQYF. The CDR3 nucleotides read TGTGCCAGCAGCCCAGCGGGGGCCTCAGATACGCAGTATTTT.

This clonotype was counted ten times or more. CDR3 sequence: CSPWDGGGYNEQFF. In nucleotides, the CDR3 is TGCAGCCCTTGGGACGGGGGGGGCTACAATGAGCAGTTCTTC. This chain uses TRBV29-1 with TRBJ2-1, with 8 bases that match TRBD2. The CDR3 is 14 residues long. Germline loops: CDR1 SQVTM, CDR2 ANQGSEA. The V segment lost 8 bases and the J segment 3 bases; nucleotides outside the gene matches: 9.

This sequence joins TRBV12-3 or TRBV12-4 and TRBJ2-7; D might be TRBD2 (5 bases). CDR3 length equals 15 residues. Trimming pared 6 bases from V and 9 bases from J, leaving 24 bases between. CDR3 DNA sequence: TGTGCCAGCAGCCGGATCGGGTCCGATTTTGAGGGGCAGTACTTC. It encodes CASSRIGSDFEGQYF.

The rearrangement links TRBV5-1 to TRBJ2-7; TRBD2 matches 8 bases. With 0 bases clipped from V and 2 bases from J, the junction kept 10 bases outside the gene matches. The length of the CDR3 is 17 residues. Germline V gives CDR1 SGHRS, CDR2 YFSETQ. CDR3 amino acids: CASSLGAGANQPYEQYF. The CDR3 coding sequence is TGCGCCAGCAGCTTGGGAGCGGGAGCAAACCAGCCCTACGAGCAGTACTTC.

The table lists this clonotype with many counts. The chain has TRBV5-1 and TRBJ2-5; 8 bases are shared with TRBD1. V dropped 0 bases and J dropped 4; count of bases not matched to a gene: 5. Germline CDR1 SGHRS, CDR2 YFSETQ. The CDR3 is 15 residues long. The CDR3, as DNA: TGCGCCAGCAGCTTGGCCGGGACAGGAGGAGAGACCCAGTACTTC. This gives the protein CASSLAGTGGETQYF. Combining the CDR3 with reference TRBV5-1 and TRBJ2-5 gives the whole variable domain KAGVTQTPRYLIKTRGQQVTLSCSPISGHRSVSWYQQTPGQGLQFLFEYFSETQRNKGNFPGRFSGRQFSNSRSEMNVSTLELGDSALYLCASSLAGTGGETQYFGPGTRLLVL.

The chain carries TRBV6-2 or TRBV6-3 and TRBJ2-2; D perhaps matches TRBD2 (6 bases). This CDR3 contains 16 residues. The germline V gene has CDR1 MNHEY and CDR2 SVGEGT. Trimming took off 8 bases at V and 1 base at J, with 17 bases between the two ends. The CDR3 DNA sequence: TGTGCCAGCTCGCCAACTCGGGGGAGGAACACCGGGGAGCTGTTTTTT. Translation gives CASSPTRGRNTGELFF.

A few counts support this clonotype. The chain is built from TRBV7-9 and TRBJ1-5; the D is unclear. CDR1 and CDR2 (germline): SEHNR, FQNEAQ (reference sequence). This CDR3 spans 14 amino acids. The V end was cut by 1 base, the J end by 2 bases, with 6 bases between. The CDR3 DNA follows: TGTGCCAGCAGCTTAGAGTATCGCAATCAGCCCCAGCATTTT. Translated: CASSLEYRNQPQHF.

This clonotype was seen just once. This may be a read error: a much more frequent sequence differs by one nucleotide. V usage is TRBV5-6 and J usage is TRBJ2-7, with a tentative D call TRBD1 (5 bases). CDR3 length equals 12 residues. CDR1 and CDR2 (germline): SGHDT, YYEEEE. The CDR3 region is CTSSLTDYEQYF. In nucleotides, the CDR3 is TGTACCAGCAGCTTGACAGATTACGAGCAGTACTTC. The full variable domain, its missing parts supplied by reference TRBV5-6 and TRBJ2-7, is DAGVTQSPTHLIKTRGQQVTLRCSPKSGHDTVSWYQQALGQGPQFIFQYYEEEERQRGNFPDRFSGHQFPNYSSELNVNALLLGDSALYLCTSSLTDYEQYFGPGTRLTVT.

The chain has TRBV20-1 and TRBJ1-1; a possible D gene is TRBD1 (5 bases). In germline, CDR1 is DFQATT, CDR2 SNEGSKA (reference sequence). The CDR3 consists of 12 residues. CDR3 region: CRTEGQNTEAFF. The CDR3 DNA is TGCAGAACTGAGGGGCAGAACACTGAAGCTTTCTTT.

This clonotype was seen more than once but under ten times. The chain combines TRBV6-1 with TRBJ2-3; 13 bases agree with TRBD2. V shed 6 bases, J shed 4 bases, and the junction held 13 bases outside the gene matches. The CDR3 length is 18 residues. Germline assignment: CDR1 MNHNS and CDR2 SASEGT. CDR3 in amino acids: CASSLLGTSGTKPDTQYF. CDR3 coding DNA: TGTGCCAGCAGCCTTCTAGGGACTAGCGGGACGAAGCCAGATACGCAGTATTTT.

This clonotype showed up just a few times. The chain joins TRBV15 to TRBJ2-1; 8 bases line up with TRBD2. The germline CDR1 and CDR2 sequences are LNHNV and YYDKDF (reference sequence). V lost 6 bases, J lost 3 bases, and 10 bases stayed unmatched. The CDR3 runs to 16 residues. In nucleotides, the CDR3 is TGTGCCACCAGTATGAGCGGGGGCGCGGTCTACAATGAGCAGTTCTTC. Translated, it gives CATSMSGGAVYNEQFF. Supplemented by reference TRBV15 and TRBJ2-1, the full variable domain reads DAMVIQNPRYQVTQFGKPVTLSCSQTLNHNVMYWYQQKSSQAPKLLFHYYDKDFNNEADTPDNFQSRRPNTSFCFLDIRSPGLGDTAMYLCATSMSGGAVYNEQFFGPGTRLTVL.